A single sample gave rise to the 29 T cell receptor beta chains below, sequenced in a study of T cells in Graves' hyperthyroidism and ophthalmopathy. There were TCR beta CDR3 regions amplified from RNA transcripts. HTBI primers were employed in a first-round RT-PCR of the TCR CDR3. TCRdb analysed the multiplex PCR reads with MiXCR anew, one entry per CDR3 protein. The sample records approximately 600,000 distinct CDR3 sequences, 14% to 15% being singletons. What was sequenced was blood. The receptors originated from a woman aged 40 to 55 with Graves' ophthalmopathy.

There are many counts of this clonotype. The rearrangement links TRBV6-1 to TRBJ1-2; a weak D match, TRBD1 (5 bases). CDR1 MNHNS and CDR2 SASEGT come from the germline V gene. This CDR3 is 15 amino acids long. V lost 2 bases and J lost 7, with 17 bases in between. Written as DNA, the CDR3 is TGTGCCAGCAGTGAACACGGGGGAGGTGCGGGTGGCTACACCTTC. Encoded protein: CASSEHGGGAGGYTF.

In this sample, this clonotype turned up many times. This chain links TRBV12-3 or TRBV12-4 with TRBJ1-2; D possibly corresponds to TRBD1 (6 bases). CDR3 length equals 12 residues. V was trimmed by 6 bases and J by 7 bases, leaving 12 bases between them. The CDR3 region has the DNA TGTGCCAGCAGCACACAGGGACTTGGCTACACCTTC. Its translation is CASSTQGLGYTF.

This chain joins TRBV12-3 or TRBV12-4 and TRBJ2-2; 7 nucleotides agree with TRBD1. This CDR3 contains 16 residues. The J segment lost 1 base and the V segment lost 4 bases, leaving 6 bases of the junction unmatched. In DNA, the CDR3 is TGTGCCAGCAGTTGGACAGGCAACCTGAACACCGGGGAGCTGTTTTTT. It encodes CASSWTGNLNTGELFF.

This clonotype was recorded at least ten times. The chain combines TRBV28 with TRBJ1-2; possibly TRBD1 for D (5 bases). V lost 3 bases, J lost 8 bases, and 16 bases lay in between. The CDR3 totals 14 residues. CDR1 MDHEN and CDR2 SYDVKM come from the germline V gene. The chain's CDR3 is CASSFFGAGRGYTF. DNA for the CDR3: TGTGCCAGCAGTTTTTTCGGGGCTGGTAGGGGCTACACCTTC.

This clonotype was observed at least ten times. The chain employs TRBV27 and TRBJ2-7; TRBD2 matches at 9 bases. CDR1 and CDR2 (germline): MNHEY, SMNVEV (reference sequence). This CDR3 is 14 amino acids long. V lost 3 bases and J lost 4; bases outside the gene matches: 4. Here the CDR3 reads CASSLREGPYEQYF. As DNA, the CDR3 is TGTGCCAGCAGTTTGCGGGAGGGCCCATACGAGCAGTACTTC.

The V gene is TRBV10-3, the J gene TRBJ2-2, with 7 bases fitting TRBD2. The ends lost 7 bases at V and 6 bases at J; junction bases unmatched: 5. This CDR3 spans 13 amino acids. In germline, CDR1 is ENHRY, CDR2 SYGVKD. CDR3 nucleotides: TGTGCCATCACCGGGACTATAGCCGGGGAGCTGTTTTTT. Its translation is CAITGTIAGELFF.

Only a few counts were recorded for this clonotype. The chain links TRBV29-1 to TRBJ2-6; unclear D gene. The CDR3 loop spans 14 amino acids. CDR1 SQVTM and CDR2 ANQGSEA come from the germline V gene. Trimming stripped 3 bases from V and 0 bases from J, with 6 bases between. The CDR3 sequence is CSVEGGSGANVLTF. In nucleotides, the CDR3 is TGCAGCGTTGAGGGTGGCTCTGGGGCCAACGTCCTGACTTTC.

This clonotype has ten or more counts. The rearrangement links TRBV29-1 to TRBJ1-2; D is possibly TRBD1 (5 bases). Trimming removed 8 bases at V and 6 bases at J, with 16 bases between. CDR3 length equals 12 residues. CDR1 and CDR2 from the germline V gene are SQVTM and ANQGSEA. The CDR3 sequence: CSSAAGLNGYTF. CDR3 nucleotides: TGCAGCTCCGCGGCAGGGCTTAATGGCTACACCTTC.

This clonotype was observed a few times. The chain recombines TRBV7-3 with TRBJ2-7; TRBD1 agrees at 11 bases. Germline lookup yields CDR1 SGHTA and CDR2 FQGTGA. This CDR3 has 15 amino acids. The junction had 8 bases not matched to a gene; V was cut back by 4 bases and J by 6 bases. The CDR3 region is CASSYTGTGGSEQYF. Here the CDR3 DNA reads TGTGCCAGCAGCTACACCGGGACAGGGGGTAGCGAGCAGTACTTC. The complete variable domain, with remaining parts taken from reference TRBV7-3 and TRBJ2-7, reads GAGVSQTPSNKVTEKGKYVELRCDPISGHTALYWYRQSLGQGPEFLIYFQGTGAADDSGLPNDRFFAVRPEGSVSTLKIQRTERGDSAVYLCASSYTGTGGSEQYFGPGTRLTVT.

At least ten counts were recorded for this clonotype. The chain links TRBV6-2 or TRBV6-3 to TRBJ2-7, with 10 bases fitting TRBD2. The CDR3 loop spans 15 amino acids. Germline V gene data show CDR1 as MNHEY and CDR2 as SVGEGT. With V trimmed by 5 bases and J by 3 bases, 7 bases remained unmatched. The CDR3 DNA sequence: TGTGCCAGCAGTATCTTACTAGCGGGAAACTACGAGCAGTACTTC. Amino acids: CASSILLAGNYEQYF.

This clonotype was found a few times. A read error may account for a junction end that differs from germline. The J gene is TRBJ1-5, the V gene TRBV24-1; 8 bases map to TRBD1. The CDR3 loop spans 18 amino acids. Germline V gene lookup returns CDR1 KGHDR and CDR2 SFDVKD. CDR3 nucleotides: TGTGCCACAAGTGACGCCCGGGACAGGAAAGATAGCAATCAGCCCCAGCATTTT. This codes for CATSDARDRKDSNQPQHF.

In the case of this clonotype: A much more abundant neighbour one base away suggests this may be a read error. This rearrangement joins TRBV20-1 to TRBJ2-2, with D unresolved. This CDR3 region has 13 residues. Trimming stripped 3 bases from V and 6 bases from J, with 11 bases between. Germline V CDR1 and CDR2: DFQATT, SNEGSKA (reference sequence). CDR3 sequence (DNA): TGCAGTGCTAGGACATGGGAATCCGGGGAGCTGTTTTTT. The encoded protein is CSARTWESGELFF.

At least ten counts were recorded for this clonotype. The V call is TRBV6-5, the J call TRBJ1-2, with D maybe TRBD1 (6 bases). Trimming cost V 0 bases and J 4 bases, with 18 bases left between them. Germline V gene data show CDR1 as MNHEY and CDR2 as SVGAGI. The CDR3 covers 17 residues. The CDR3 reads CASSYSGWQGNVYGYTF. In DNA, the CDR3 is TGTGCCAGCAGTTACTCCGGATGGCAGGGGAATGTCTATGGCTACACCTTC.

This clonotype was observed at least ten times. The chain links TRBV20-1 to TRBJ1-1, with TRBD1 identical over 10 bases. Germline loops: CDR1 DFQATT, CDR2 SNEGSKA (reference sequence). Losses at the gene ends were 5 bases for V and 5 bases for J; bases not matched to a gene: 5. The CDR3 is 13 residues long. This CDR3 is CSAPGQGGTEAFF. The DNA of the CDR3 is TGCAGTGCTCCTGGACAGGGGGGGACTGAAGCTTTCTTT.

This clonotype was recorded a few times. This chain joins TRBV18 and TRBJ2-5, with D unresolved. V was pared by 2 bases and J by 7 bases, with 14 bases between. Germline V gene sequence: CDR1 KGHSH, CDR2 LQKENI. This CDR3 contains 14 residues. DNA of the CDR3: TGTGCCAGCTCACCAGACCGGGCCTCAAGGACCCAGTACTTC. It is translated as CASSPDRASRTQYF.

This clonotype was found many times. The CDR3 spells CASSITGQSSYEQYF. The CDR3 DNA follows: TGTGCCAGTAGTATAACGGGACAGTCCTCCTACGAGCAGTACTTC. The chain has TRBV19 and TRBJ2-7; 7 bases match TRBD1. This CDR3 contains 15 residues. Germline V gene lookup returns CDR1 LNHDA and CDR2 SQIVND (reference sequence). Trimming took 2 bases from V and 0 from J; bases not matched to a gene: 4. The whole variable domain, remainder taken from reference TRBV19 and TRBJ2-7, is DGGITQSPKYLFRKEGQNVTLSCEQNLNHDAMYWYRQDPGQGLRLIYYSQIVNDFQKGDIAEGYSVSREKKESFPLTVTSAQKNPTAFYLCASSITGQSSYEQYFGPGTRLTVT.

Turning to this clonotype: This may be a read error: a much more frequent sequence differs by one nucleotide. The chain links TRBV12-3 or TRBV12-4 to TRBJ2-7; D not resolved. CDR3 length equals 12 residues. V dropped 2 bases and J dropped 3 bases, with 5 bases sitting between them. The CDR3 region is CASSLRLYEQYF. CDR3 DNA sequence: TGTGCCAGCAGTTTACGCCTCTACGAGCAGTACTTC.

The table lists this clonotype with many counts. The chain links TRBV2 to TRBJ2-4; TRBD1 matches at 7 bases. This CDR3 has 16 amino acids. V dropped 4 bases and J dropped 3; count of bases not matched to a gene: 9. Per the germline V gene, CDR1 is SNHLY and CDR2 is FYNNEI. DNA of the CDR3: TGTGCCAGCAGTGGGGTGGCAGGGGGTGACAAAAACATTCAGTACTTC. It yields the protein CASSGVAGGDKNIQYF.

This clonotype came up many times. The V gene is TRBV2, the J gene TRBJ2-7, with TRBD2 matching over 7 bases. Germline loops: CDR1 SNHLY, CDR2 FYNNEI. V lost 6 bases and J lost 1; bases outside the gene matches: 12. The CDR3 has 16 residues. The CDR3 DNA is TGTGCCAGCAGGGGGACCCCGGGAGGCGAGTCCTACGAGCAGTACTTC. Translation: CASRGTPGGESYEQYF.

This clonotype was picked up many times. The CDR3: CASSVVRVAGEAFF. The CDR3 bases are TGTGCCAGCAGTGTAGTACGGGTGGCGGGAGAAGCTTTCTTT. V and J are TRBV12-3 or TRBV12-4 and TRBJ1-1; D call uncertain. The CDR3 length is 14 residues. Deletions cut 5 bases from V and 8 bases from J, with 18 bases between.

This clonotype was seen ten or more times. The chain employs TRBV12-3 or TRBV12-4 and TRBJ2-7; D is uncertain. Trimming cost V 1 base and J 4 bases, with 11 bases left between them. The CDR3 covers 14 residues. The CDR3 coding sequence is TGTGCCAGCAGTTTAGGGGCAGGTGAATACGAGCAGTACTTC. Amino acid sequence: CASSLGAGEYEQYF.

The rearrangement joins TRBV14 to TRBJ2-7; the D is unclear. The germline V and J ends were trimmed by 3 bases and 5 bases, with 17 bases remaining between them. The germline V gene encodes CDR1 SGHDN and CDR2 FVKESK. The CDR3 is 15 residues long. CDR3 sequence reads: CASSHQGVGLNEQYF. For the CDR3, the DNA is TGTGCCAGCAGCCACCAAGGAGTAGGTCTAAACGAGCAGTACTTC.

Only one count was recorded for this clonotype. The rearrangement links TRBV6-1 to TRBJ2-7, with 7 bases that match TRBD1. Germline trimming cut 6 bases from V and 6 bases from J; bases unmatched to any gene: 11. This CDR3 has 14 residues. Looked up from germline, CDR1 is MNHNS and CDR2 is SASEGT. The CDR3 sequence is CASRPALPGGEQYF. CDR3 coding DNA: TGTGCCAGCAGACCCGCTCTGCCAGGGGGCGAGCAGTACTTC.

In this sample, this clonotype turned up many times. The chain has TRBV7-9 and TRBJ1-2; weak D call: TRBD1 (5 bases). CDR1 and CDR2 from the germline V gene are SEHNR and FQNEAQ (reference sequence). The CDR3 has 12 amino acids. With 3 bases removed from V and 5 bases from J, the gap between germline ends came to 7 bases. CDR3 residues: CASSLGLYGYTF. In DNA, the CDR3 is TGTGCCAGCAGCTTGGGACTTTATGGCTACACCTTC. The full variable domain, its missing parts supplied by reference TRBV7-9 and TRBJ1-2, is DTGVSQNPRHKITKRGQNVTFRCDPISEHNRLYWYRQTLGQGPEFLTYFQNEAQLEKSRLLSDRFSAERPKGSFSTLEIQRTEQGDSAMYLCASSLGLYGYTFGSGTRLTVV.

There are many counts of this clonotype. The CDR3 protein is CASSLRGNVDEQYF. CDR3 coding DNA: TGTGCCAGCAGTTTGAGGGGCAACGTCGACGAGCAGTACTTC. The chain carries TRBV28 and TRBJ2-7, with D perhaps given as TRBD1 or TRBD2 (5 bases each). The CDR3 is 14 amino acids. The germline gives CDR1 MDHEN, CDR2 SYDVKM. The V end lost 3 bases, the J end lost 5 bases, and 14 bases lay between the germline ends.

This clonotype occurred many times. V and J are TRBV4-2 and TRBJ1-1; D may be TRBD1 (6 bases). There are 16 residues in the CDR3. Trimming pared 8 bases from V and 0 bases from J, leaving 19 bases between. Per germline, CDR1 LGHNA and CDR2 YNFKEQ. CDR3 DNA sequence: TGTGCCAGCGAGGTTGGGGGGGCTTTCATGAACACTGAAGCTTTCTTT. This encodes CASEVGGAFMNTEAFF.

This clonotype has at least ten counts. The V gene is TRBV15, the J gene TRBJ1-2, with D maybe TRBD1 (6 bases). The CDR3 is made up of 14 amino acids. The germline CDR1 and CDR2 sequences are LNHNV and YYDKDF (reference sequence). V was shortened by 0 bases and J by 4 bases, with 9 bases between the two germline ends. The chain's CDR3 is CATSRDGGPYGYTF. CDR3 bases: TGTGCCACCAGCAGAGATGGGGGGCCCTATGGCTACACCTTC.

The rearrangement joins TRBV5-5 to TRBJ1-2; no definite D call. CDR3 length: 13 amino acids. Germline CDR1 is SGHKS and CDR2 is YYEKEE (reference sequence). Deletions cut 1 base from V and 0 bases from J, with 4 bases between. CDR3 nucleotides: TGTGCCAGCAGCTTGCGCCCTAACTATGGCTACACCTTC. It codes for CASSLRPNYGYTF.

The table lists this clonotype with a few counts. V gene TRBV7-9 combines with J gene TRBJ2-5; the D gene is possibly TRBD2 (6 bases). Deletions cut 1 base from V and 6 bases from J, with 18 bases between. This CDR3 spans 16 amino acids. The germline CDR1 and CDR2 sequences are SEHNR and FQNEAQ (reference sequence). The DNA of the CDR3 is TGTGCCAGCAGCTTAGTTGCACTAGCACATCGTCAGACCCAGTACTTC. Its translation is CASSLVALAHRQTQYF.